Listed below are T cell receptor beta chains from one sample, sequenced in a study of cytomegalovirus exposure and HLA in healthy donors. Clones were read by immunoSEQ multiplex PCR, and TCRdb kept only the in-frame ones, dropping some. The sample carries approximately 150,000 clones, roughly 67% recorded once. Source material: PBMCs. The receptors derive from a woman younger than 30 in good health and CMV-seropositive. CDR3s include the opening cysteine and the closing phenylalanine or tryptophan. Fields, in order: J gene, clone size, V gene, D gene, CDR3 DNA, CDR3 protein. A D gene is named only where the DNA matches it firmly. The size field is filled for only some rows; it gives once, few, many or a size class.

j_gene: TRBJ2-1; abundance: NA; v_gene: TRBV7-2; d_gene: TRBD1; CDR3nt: TGTGCCAGCAGCCCGGGACAGGGGGCGCCTAAAGGTGGGTTCTTC; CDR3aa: CASSPGQGAPKGGFF
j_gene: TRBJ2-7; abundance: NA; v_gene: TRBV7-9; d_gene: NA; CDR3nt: TGTGCCAGCAGCTTAGATGGTGCGGACGAGCAGTACTTC; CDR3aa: CASSLDGADEQYF
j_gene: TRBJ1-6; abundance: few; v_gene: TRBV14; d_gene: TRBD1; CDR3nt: TGTGCCAGCAGCCAATGGAAGACAGGGTTTTCACCCCTCCACTTT; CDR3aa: CASSQWKTGFSPLHF
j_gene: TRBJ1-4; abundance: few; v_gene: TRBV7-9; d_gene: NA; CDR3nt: TGTGCCAGCAGCTTAGTGAGTGAAAAACTGTTTTTT; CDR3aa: CASSLVSEKLFF
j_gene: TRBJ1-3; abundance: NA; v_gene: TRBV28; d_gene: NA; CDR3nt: TGTGCCAGCAGTTTTTCAGTTCTCGGAAACACCATATATTTT; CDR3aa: CASSFSVLGNTIYF
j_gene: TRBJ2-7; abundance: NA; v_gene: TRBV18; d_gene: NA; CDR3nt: TGTGCCAGCTCACCACCGTCGGGGGCCTACGAGCAGTACTTC; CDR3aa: CASSPPSGAYEQYF
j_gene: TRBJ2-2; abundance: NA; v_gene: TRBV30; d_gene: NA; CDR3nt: TGTGCCTGGGGAAGGGGGGGGCCACCCGGGGAGCTGTTTTTT; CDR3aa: CAWGRGGPPGELFF
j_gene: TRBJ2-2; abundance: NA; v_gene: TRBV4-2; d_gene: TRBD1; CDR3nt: TGTGCCAGCAGCCAGGGACAGGGAATAGCCGGGGAGCTGTTTTTT; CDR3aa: CASSQGQGIAGELFF
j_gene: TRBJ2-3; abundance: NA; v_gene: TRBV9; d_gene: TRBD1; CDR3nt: TGTGCCAGCAGCGAGGACAGGGGTCGGTTCACAGATACGCAGTATTTT; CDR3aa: CASSEDRGRFTDTQYF
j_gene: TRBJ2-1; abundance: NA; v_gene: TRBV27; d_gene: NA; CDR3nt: TGTGCCAGCAGTCCCACACGTAATGAGCAGTTCTTC; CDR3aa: CASSPTRNEQFF
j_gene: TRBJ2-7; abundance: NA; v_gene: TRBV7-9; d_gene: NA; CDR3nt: TGTGCCAGCAGCCGTTCAGACTACGAGCAGTACTTC; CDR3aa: CASSRSDYEQYF
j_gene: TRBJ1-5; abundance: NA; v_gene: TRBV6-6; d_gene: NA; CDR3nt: TGTGCCAGCAGCCCCGTTTTTGGGGGGAAGAATCAGCCCCAGCATTTT; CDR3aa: CASSPVFGGKNQPQHF
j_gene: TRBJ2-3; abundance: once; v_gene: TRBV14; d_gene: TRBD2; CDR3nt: TGTGCCAGCAGCCAAGAATGGCGGGGGAGCACAGATACGCAGTATTTT; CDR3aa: CASSQEWRGSTDTQYF
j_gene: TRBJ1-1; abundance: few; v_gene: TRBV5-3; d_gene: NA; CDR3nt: TGTGCCAGAAGCAGCGGGGGATGCACTGAAGCTTTCTTT; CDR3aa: CARSSGGCTEAFF
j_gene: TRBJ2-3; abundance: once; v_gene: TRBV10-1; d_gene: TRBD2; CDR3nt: TGCGCCAGCAGTGTTGGGACTAGCGGGATAAAAAGCACAGATACGCAGTATTTT; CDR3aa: CASSVGTSGIKSTDTQYF
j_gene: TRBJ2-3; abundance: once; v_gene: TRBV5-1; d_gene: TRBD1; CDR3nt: TGCGCCAGCAGCTTGCCTCTGGGACAGGACACAGATACGCAGTATTTT; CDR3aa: CASSLPLGQDTDTQYF
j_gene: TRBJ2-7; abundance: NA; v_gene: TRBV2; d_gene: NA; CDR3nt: TGTGCCAGCAGTTCTGGACTCGGCTCCTACGAGCAGTACTTC; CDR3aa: CASSSGLGSYEQYF
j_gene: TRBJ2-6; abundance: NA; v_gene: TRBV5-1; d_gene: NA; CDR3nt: TGCGCCAGCAGCTTGGCCGGCGGGTCTGGGGCCAACGTCCTGACTTTC; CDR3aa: CASSLAGGSGANVLTF
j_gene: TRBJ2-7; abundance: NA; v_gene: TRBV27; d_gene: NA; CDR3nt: TGTGCCAGCAGCCTAGGGGGACCAGACGAGCAGTACTTC; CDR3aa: CASSLGGPDEQYF
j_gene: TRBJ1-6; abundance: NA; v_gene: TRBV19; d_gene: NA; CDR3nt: TGTGCCAGTAGTACCACGGGGGTAGTGACACCCCTCCACTTT; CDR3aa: CASSTTGVVTPLHF
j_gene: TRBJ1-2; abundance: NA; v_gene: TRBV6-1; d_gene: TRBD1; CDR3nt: TGTGCCAGCAGGCCGACGACAGGGAGAGACTATGGCTACACCTTC; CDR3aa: CASRPTTGRDYGYTF
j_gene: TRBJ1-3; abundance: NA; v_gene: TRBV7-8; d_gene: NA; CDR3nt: TGTGCCAGCAGCTTAAGAACAGGCTCTGGAAACACCATATATTTT; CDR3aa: CASSLRTGSGNTIYF
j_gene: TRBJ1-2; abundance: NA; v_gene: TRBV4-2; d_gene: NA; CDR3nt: TGTGCCAGCAGCCAACAGGGGTTGGATGGCTACACCTTC; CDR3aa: CASSQQGLDGYTF
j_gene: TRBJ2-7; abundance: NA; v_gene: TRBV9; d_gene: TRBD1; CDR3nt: TGTGCCAGCAGCCGGGACAGTTCCTACGAGCAGTACTTC; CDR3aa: CASSRDSSYEQYF
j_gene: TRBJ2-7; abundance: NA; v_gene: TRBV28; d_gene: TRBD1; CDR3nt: TGTGCCAGCAGTTCCGGGACAGCCAACTACGAGCAGTACTTC; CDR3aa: CASSSGTANYEQYF
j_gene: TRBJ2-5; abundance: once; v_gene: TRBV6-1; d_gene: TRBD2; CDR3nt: TGTGCCAGCAGGGGGACTAGCGGGGAGACCCAGTACTTC; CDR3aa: CASRGTSGETQYF
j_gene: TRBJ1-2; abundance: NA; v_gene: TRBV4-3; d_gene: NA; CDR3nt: TGCGCCAGCAGCCAATTAGACAGCCCGACTCAATACGGCTACACCTTC; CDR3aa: CASSQLDSPTQYGYTF
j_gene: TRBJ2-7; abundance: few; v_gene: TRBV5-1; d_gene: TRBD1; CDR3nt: TGCGCCAGCTCCTTCTCGACAGGGTCCTACGAGCAGTACTTC; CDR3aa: CASSFSTGSYEQYF
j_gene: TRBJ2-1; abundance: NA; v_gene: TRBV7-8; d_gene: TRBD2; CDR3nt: TGTGCCAGCAGCTTACTCCGCTCGGCTAGCGGGGGGACATACAATGAGCAGTTCTTC; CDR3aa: CASSLLRSASGGTYNEQFF